The 2 T cell receptor beta chains presented below share a single source sample, sequenced in a study of OX40 agonist ivuxolimab in advanced cancers. Only in-frame clones appear in the TCRdb table, and some are missing; sequencing was by immunoSEQ multiplex PCR. Of fewer than 80,000 clones listed, roughly 87% are singletons. The specimen comprised CD4+ or CD8+ T cells sorted from blood, sampled in a trial of the OX40 agonist ivuxolimab. The receptors derive from an adult with an advanced solid tumor such as melanoma, head and neck, liver or kidney cancer.

This clone was counted once. The V call is TRBV6-5, the J call TRBJ2-7; D unclear. The CDR3 totals 11 residues. V was clipped by 6 bases and J by 10 bases, with 13 bases between them. Germline V CDR1 and CDR2: MNHEY, SVGAGI. CDR3 nucleotides: TGTGCCAGCAGGGATGGCTACAACCAGTACTTC. Its translation is CASRDGYNQYF.

The gene calls are TRBV15 and TRBJ2-1; 10 bases are a match to TRBD2. Germline assignment: CDR1 LNHNV and CDR2 YYDKDF (reference sequence). V lost 5 bases and J lost 8; bases outside the gene matches: 6. The length of the CDR3 is 14 residues. CDR3 protein: CATSGSGRADEQFF. CDR3 bases: TGTGCCACCAGCGGAAGCGGGAGGGCCGATGAGCAGTTCTTC.